The sequence of this TCR beta chain was determined in a study of blood T cells in healthy people across ages. Study in general: With template switching, about one barcoded beta molecule was captured per two T cells.

Only a few counts were recorded for this clonotype. Its specificity is not known. Samples each had at least 5.5 micrograms of total RNA extracted. General study points: Aged donors had fewer naive CD4+ cells and lower diversity than long-lived donors.

A sample-barcoded 5' primer and a J-beta primer mix were used in a second PCR of about 7 to 12 cycles. TCRdb fed the 5' RACE reads into MiXCR, producing one record per CDR3 protein. Altogether around 1,000,000 distinct CDR3 sequences are present, roughly a quarter being singletons, with the ten largest covering about 0.8%. The CDR3 runs 13 residues. Germline V gene sequence: CDR1 MNHEY, CDR2 SVGEGT. Unmatched junction bases numbered 4, after V lost 7 bases and J lost 4 bases. A further study also used this sample, focusing on T cells of mothers and their children.

The sequence derives from a girl aged 2-10 years in good health. Sequenced input: blood. The rearrangement joins TRBV6-2 or TRBV6-3 to TRBJ1-5; the match to TRBD1 covers 7 bases. The chain's CDR3 is CASKQGLNQPQHF. CDR3 sequence (DNA): TGTGCCAGCAAACAGGGGCTTAATCAGCCCCAGCATTTT.